The 7 T cell receptor beta chains listed next were all sequenced from one sample in a study of T cell repertoires in cytomegalovirus infection (dated by TCRdb to 2018 to 2020). No antigens are known for them. The treatment or condition label on this specimen signifies: in vitro stimulation with specific CMV peptide epitopes to enrich CMV-specific T cells. Sequencing was carried out with an Illumina HiSeq 1500. TCRdb trimmed the raw reads at Q25, called clones with MiXCR and kept productive beta chains. Identical CDR3 protein sequences are pooled into one entry, listed with their most common genes and DNA. The sample profile shows about 570,000 distinct CDR3 sequences; about 40% of them were found once. The ten most abundant clones make up about 46% of the sample. The sequences come from cultured PBMCs, collected from culture after CMV antigen stimulation. The receptors were sampled from a human donor in good health (CMV status not recorded). Some clones in this sample may be carry-over from other donors' samples.

The V and J genes are TRBV7-2 and TRBJ2-7; the D is unclear. V shed 7 bases and J shed 7 bases, with 29 bases lying between them. Germline CDR1 reads SGHTA; CDR2 reads FQGNSA. This CDR3 has 17 amino acids. The CDR3 region is CASTTRRSAEFTLEQYF. In DNA, the CDR3 is TGTGCCAGCACTACCAGGCGTTCGGCAGAATTCACGTTAGAGCAGTACTTC.

This clonotype was found a few times. The V gene is TRBV5-4, the J gene TRBJ2-1; the D gene is possibly TRBD2 (7 bases). The CDR3 has 13 residues. The V gene lost 4 bases and the J gene lost 8 bases, with 13 bases spanning the gap. CDR1 is SGHNT, CDR2 YYREEE, per germline (reference sequence). CDR3 residues: CASSDRGADEQFF. The CDR3 DNA reads as TGTGCCAGCAGCGATCGGGGGGCGGATGAGCAGTTCTTC. The full variable domain, completed using reference TRBV5-4 and TRBJ2-1, is ETGVTQSPTHLIKTRGQQVTLRCSSQSGHNTVSWYQQALGQGPQFIFQYYREEENGRGNFPPRFSGLQFPNYSSELNVNALELDDSALYLCASSDRGADEQFFGPGTRLTVL.

In this sample, this clonotype turned up a few times. This chain uses TRBV7-9 with TRBJ1-1, with no clear D. Looked up from germline, CDR1 is SEHNR and CDR2 is FQNEAQ (reference sequence). Trimming removed 7 bases at V and 6 bases at J, with 9 bases between. The CDR3 is 11 amino acids. The CDR3 sequence: CASTWTAEAFF. In DNA form, the CDR3 reads TGTGCCAGCACCTGGACTGCTGAAGCTTTCTTT. Complete variable domain (other parts from reference TRBV7-9 and TRBJ1-1): DTGVSQNPRHKITKRGQNVTFRCDPISEHNRLYWYRQTLGQGPEFLTYFQNEAQLEKSRLLSDRFSAERPKGSFSTLEIQRTEQGDSAMYLCASTWTAEAFFGQGTRLTVV.

The chain uses TRBV3-1 and TRBJ2-7, with 10 bases lining up with TRBD1. Unmatched junction bases numbered 9, after V lost 4 bases and J lost 6 bases. From germline, CDR1 is LGHDT and CDR2 YNNKEL (reference sequence). The CDR3 sequence is 15 residues long. DNA of the CDR3: TGTGCCAGCAGCCGCCTAGACAGGGGGCTCATCGAGCAGTACTTC. Translated: CASSRLDRGLIEQYF.

In its sample, this clonotype was seen a few times. V and J are TRBV7-2 and TRBJ2-1, with D tentatively TRBD2 (6 bases). This CDR3 has 14 residues. Germline lookup yields CDR1 SGHTA and CDR2 FQGNSA. With 4 bases removed from V and 7 bases from J, the gap between germline ends came to 14 bases. The CDR3 here is CASSSGPGGNEQFF. CDR3 coding DNA: TGTGCCAGCAGCTCAGGGCCCGGAGGGAATGAGCAGTTCTTC.

This clonotype has only a few counts. This chain uses TRBV7-2 with TRBJ2-3; 10 bases are shared with TRBD2. Germline V gives CDR1 SGHTA, CDR2 FQGNSA. The junction had 8 bases not matched to a gene; V was cut back by 3 bases and J by 5 bases. The CDR3 is 16 amino acids. CDR3 sequence (DNA): TGTGCCAGCAGCTTCAGCAGAGCGGGAGGGATAGATACGCAGTATTTT. Protein: CASSFSRAGGIDTQYF.

This clonotype was recorded a few times. This chain links TRBV7-2 with TRBJ2-7; 10 bases line up with TRBD2. The CDR3 sequence is 16 residues long. V trimming: 2 bases; J trimming: 2 bases; junction bases outside the gene matches: 6. Looked up from germline, CDR1 is SGHTA and CDR2 is FQGNSA. Here the CDR3 reads CASSLSAAGGAYEQYF. CDR3 nucleotides: TGTGCCAGCAGCTTAAGCGCAGCGGGGGGGGCCTACGAGCAGTACTTC. Based on the CDR3 plus reference TRBV7-2 and TRBJ2-7, the full variable domain is GAGVSQSPSNKVTEKGKDVELRCDPISGHTALYWYRQSLGQGLEFLIYFQGNSAPDKSGLPSDRFSAERTGGSVSTLTIQRTQQEDSAVYLCASSLSAAGGAYEQYFGPGTRLTVT.